A single sample gave rise to the 28 T cell receptor beta chains below, sequenced in a study of shared clonotypes between healthy human individuals. Naive CD8 cells lacked CD45RO, underwent positive selection for CCR7 and left out terminally differentiated effector memory CD45RA+ cells. Sequencing used immunoSEQ multiplex PCR; TCRdb keeps in-frame clones, though not all of them. Among about 2 million clones listed, 85% to 95% were seen once. Specimen: naive CD8+ T cells sorted from blood. The receptors originated from a man between 18 and 29 years old in good health.

J is TRBJ2-7 and V is TRBV4-1, with D hard to call. Germline values: CDR1 MGHRA, CDR2 YSYEKL. Trimming took 1 base from V and 4 from J, leaving 11 bases between them. This CDR3 region has 14 residues. CDR3 amino acids: CASSQGAGLYEQYF. The CDR3 nucleotides are TGCGCCAGCAGCCAAGGGGCCGGCTTATACGAGCAGTACTTC.

The rearrangement joins TRBV15 to TRBJ1-5, with D possibly matching TRBD1 (5 bases). Trimming removed 1 base at V and 4 bases at J, with 14 bases between. This CDR3 spans 16 amino acids. Germline V CDR1 and CDR2: LNHNV, YYDKDF (reference sequence). For the CDR3, the DNA is TGTGCCACCAGCAGAGGAATGGAGGGGACGAATCAGCCCCAGCATTTT. Translation gives CATSRGMEGTNQPQHF.

This clone was observed a single time. The same CDR3 is also encoded by other DNA sequences in this sample. The V call is TRBV10-1, the J call TRBJ2-3; TRBD2 matches at 11 bases. The CDR3 sequence is 15 residues long. Losses at the gene ends were 3 bases for V and 4 bases for J; bases not matched to a gene: 3. Germline V gene lookup returns CDR1 WNHNN and CDR2 SYGVQD (reference sequence). In DNA form, the CDR3 reads TGCGCCAGCAGTGATAGTAGCGGGGGGGCAGATACGCAGTATTTT. Protein product: CASSDSSGGADTQYF.

V and J are TRBV5-4 and TRBJ2-6; TRBD2 agrees at 7 bases. Trimming at V came to 4 bases and at J to 0 bases, leaving 7 bases not matched to a gene. The germline V gene has CDR1 SGHNT and CDR2 YYREEE (reference sequence). The CDR3 is made up of 17 amino acids. CDR3 sequence: CASSGGDLSSGANVLTF. The CDR3, as DNA: TGTGCCAGCAGCGGGGGGGACCTAAGCTCTGGGGCCAACGTCCTGACTTTC.

Notes on this clone: Other DNA sequences within the sample encode an identical CDR3. The V call is TRBV10-2, the J call TRBJ2-1; D unclear. The CDR3 spans 11 residues. Germline CDR1 reads WSHSY; CDR2 reads SAAADI. Trimming shortened V by 6 bases and J by 5 bases, and 5 bases separated the two germline ends. The DNA of the CDR3 is TGCGCCAGCAGCGAAAACAATGAGCAGTTCTTC. The encoded protein is CASSENNEQFF.

This rearrangement joins TRBV29-1 to TRBJ2-1; the D is unclear. There are 14 residues in the CDR3. Germline-derived CDR1 and CDR2 are SQVTM and ANQGSEA. V was cut by 3 bases and J by 4 bases, with 13 bases left in between. Here the CDR3 DNA reads TGCAGCGTTGATGGTACGGGTCCGTACAATGAGCAGTTCTTC. Its translation is CSVDGTGPYNEQFF.

The chain is built from TRBV6-5 and TRBJ2-7, with D possibly TRBD1 on 5 matching bases. With 7 bases removed from V and 6 bases from J, the gap between germline ends came to 22 bases. Germline-derived CDR1 and CDR2 are MNHEY and SVGAGI. This CDR3 contains 15 residues. CDR3 sequence reads: CASIHDGAMGREQYF. CDR3 DNA sequence: TGTGCCAGCATTCACGATGGGGCCATGGGGCGCGAGCAGTACTTC.

This sequence joins TRBV5-6 and TRBJ2-7; TRBD2 matches at 7 bases. This CDR3 spans 15 amino acids. Germline V lookup: CDR1 SGHDT, CDR2 YYEEEE. V lost 1 base, J lost 2 bases, and 6 bases stayed unmatched. The CDR3 bases are TGTGCCAGCAGCTTGTACGGGGGGTCTACCTACGAGCAGTACTTC. This gives the protein CASSLYGGSTYEQYF.

The CDR3 DNA reads as TGTGCCAGCAGCTTCGGACAGGGTCACGCACCCCTCCACTTT. This gives the protein CASSFGQGHAPLHF. V and J are TRBV5-6 and TRBJ1-6; 8 nucleotides agree with TRBD1. The junction had 6 bases not matched to a gene; V was cut back by 2 bases and J by 11 bases. The CDR3 loop spans 14 amino acids. Germline CDR1 and CDR2: SGHDT and YYEEEE.

J is TRBJ2-7 and V is TRBV9; D is uncertain. Germline CDR1 SGDLS, CDR2 YYNGEE. The CDR3 length is 14 residues. Trimming cost V 2 bases and J 2 bases, with 11 bases left between them. CDR3 in amino acids: CASSVSDGAYEQYF. The DNA for the CDR3 is TGTGCCAGCAGCGTTTCGGACGGTGCCTACGAGCAGTACTTC.

As to this clone: Within the sample, other DNA sequences also encode this same CDR3. The chain combines TRBV4-1 with TRBJ2-7; a weak D match, TRBD1 (5 bases). With 0 bases removed from V and 4 bases from J, the gap between germline ends came to 13 bases. Germline CDR1 is MGHRA and CDR2 is YSYEKL. The CDR3 sequence is 15 residues long. DNA for the CDR3: TGCGCCAGCAGCCAAGAGTGGGGCCTCCTATACGAGCAGTACTTC. Translated: CASSQEWGLLYEQYF.

The chain uses TRBV5-1 and TRBJ2-2, with 10 nucleotides matching TRBD2. The CDR3 sequence is 16 residues long. The V gene's germline CDR1 is SGHRS and CDR2 YFSETQ. With 0 bases clipped from V and 7 bases from J, the junction kept 6 bases outside the gene matches. CDR3 region: CASSLEAGGPGGELFF. Written as DNA, the CDR3 is TGCGCCAGCAGCTTGGAAGCGGGAGGGCCCGGCGGGGAGCTGTTTTTT.

The chain employs TRBV30 and TRBJ2-7, with TRBD2 identical over 7 bases. There are 12 residues in the CDR3. With V trimmed by 0 bases and J by 6 bases, 2 bases remained unmatched. Germline V lookup: CDR1 GTSNPN, CDR2 SVGIG (reference sequence). CDR3 region: CAWSVGGFEQYF. CDR3 DNA: TGTGCCTGGAGTGTGGGAGGGTTCGAGCAGTACTTC. The full variable domain, completed using reference TRBV30 and TRBJ2-7, is SQTIHQWPATLVQPVGSPLSLECTVEGTSNPNLYWYRQAAGRGLQLLFYSVGIGQISSEVPQNLSASRPQDRQFILSSKKLLLSDSGFYLCAWSVGGFEQYFGPGTRLTVT.

The chain employs TRBV21-1 and TRBJ1-6. TRBV21-1 is deemed a pseudogene. The CDR3 has 15 residues. The CDR3 nucleotides read TGTGCCAGCAGCAAAGGGAGGGACCTAAATTCACCCCTCCACTTT. It translates to CASSKGRDLNSPLHF.

The chain uses TRBV5-5 and TRBJ2-7; 7 nucleotides align to TRBD1. The CDR3 has 15 amino acids. The J segment lost 6 bases and the V segment lost 1 base, leaving 10 bases of the junction unmatched. Germline CDR1 SGHKS, CDR2 YYEKEE (reference sequence). CDR3 DNA: TGTGCCAGCAGCTTGAGTTGGACAGGCCCTCTCGAGCAGTACTTC. Its translation: CASSLSWTGPLEQYF.

This chain joins TRBV21-1 and TRBJ1-2; the DNA was not compared with TRBD1, the D call given in the table. TRBV21-1 is classified as a pseudogene. The CDR3 sequence is 11 residues long. The CDR3 DNA sequence: TGTGCCAGATTCCTCCGGGACAGGGACCCTTTC. This codes for CARFLRDRDPF.

The rearrangement joins TRBV2 to TRBJ2-1; TRBD1 matches at 7 bases. Per germline, CDR1 SNHLY and CDR2 FYNNEI. The CDR3 runs 14 residues. V lost 6 bases to trimming and J lost 4 bases; unmatched junction nucleotides: 6. DNA of the CDR3: TGTGCCAGCAGCGACAGGGTTGGGTACAATGAGCAGTTCTTC. Residues: CASSDRVGYNEQFF.

The chain joins TRBV27 to TRBJ2-7; D ambiguous. Trimming pared 6 bases from V and 5 bases from J, leaving 20 bases between. The CDR3 spans 15 residues. Germline CDR1 is MNHEY and CDR2 is SMNVEV (reference sequence). The CDR3 DNA is TGTGCCAGCAGCGAAATAACCGGGCCCCAGGACGAGCAGTACTTC. Its translation: CASSEITGPQDEQYF.

This clone appeared once. V is TRBV2 and J is TRBJ2-7; TRBD1 might be the D (6 bases). The CDR3 consists of 14 residues. CDR1 is SNHLY and CDR2 is FYNNEI in the germline V gene. V was trimmed by 4 bases and J by 3 bases, leaving 13 bases between them. Here the CDR3 DNA reads TGTGCCAGCAGTGCTTTACAGGGTTTCTACGAGCAGTACTTC. Translating it yields CASSALQGFYEQYF.

In the case of this clone: This specimen includes other DNA sequences encoding the same CDR3. The chain is built from TRBV7-9 and TRBJ2-5, with TRBD1 identical over 8 bases. Germline values: CDR1 SEHNR, CDR2 FQNEAQ (reference sequence). This CDR3 region has 14 residues. The V and J ends lost 5 bases and 3 bases, in that order; junction bases with no gene match: 5. The CDR3 reads CASSPPDREETQYF. The CDR3 bases are TGTGCCAGCAGCCCCCCGGACAGGGAAGAGACCCAGTACTTC.

For this clone: Distinct nucleotide sequences in the sample also encode this CDR3. The chain uses TRBV5-1 and TRBJ2-7; D is uncertain. V dropped 4 bases and J dropped 4 bases, with 12 bases sitting between them. The CDR3 contains 13 residues. CDR1 and CDR2 from the germline V gene are SGHRS and YFSETQ. CDR3 DNA sequence: TGCGCCAGCAGCCTCGAGGCGTTATACGAGCAGTACTTC. Amino acids: CASSLEALYEQYF.

This clone was picked up a small number of times. V usage is TRBV7-9 and J usage is TRBJ1-2; 8 bases are a match to TRBD1. Germline V gene sequence: CDR1 SEHNR, CDR2 FQNEAQ (reference sequence). CDR3 size: 16 residues. Losses at the gene ends were 2 bases for V and 0 bases for J; bases not matched to a gene: 5. The CDR3 sequence: CASSLQGALANYGYTF. The DNA for the CDR3 is TGTGCCAGCAGCTTACAGGGGGCATTAGCTAACTATGGCTACACCTTC.

The chain combines TRBV15 with TRBJ2-1; TRBD1 is a possible D gene (6 bases). The length of the CDR3 is 15 residues. CDR1 and CDR2 (germline): LNHNV, YYDKDF (reference sequence). Trimming shortened V by 3 bases and J by 2 bases, and 11 bases separated the two germline ends. The CDR3 DNA reads as TGTGCCACCAGCAGGGACAGAACCGCCTACAATGAGCAGTTCTTC. Amino acid sequence: CATSRDRTAYNEQFF.

The J gene is TRBJ2-7, the V gene TRBV5-8; 10 bases are shared with TRBD2. Germline CDR1 is SGHTS and CDR2 is YDEGEE. The V segment lost 4 bases and the J segment 3 bases; nucleotides outside the gene matches: 1. The CDR3 contains 13 residues. In DNA form, the CDR3 reads TGTGCCAGCAGCGGGACTAGCGACTACGAGCAGTACTTC. This sequence encodes CASSGTSDYEQYF.

The chain uses TRBV28 and TRBJ2-1; the D gene is possibly TRBD1 (6 bases). CDR3 length: 16 residues. The V and J ends lost 3 bases and 6 bases respectively, with 18 bases between them. Germline-derived CDR1 and CDR2 are MDHEN and SYDVKM. In nucleotides, the CDR3 is TGTGCCAGCAGTTTTCTGGGGGCAGGTTATAGCAATGAGCAGTTCTTC. This encodes CASSFLGAGYSNEQFF.

The rearrangement joins TRBV5-4 to TRBJ2-7; 10 nucleotides match TRBD1. The ends lost 4 bases at V and 4 bases at J; junction bases unmatched: 11. Germline CDR1 and CDR2: SGHNT and YYREEE (reference sequence). This CDR3 has 16 amino acids. This chain's CDR3 is CASSPTWDRGQYEQYF. CDR3 coding DNA: TGTGCCAGCAGCCCCACTTGGGACAGGGGACAGTACGAGCAGTACTTC.

This clone was detected once. V is TRBV6-4 and J is TRBJ1-5, with D uncertain. V gave up 7 bases and J gave up 6 bases, with 22 bases separating them. This CDR3 is built from 16 residues. Germline CDR1 is MRHNA and CDR2 is SNTAGT. CDR3 amino acids: CASTIGVGVKGQPQHF. In DNA, the CDR3 is TGTGCCAGCACTATAGGTGTTGGGGTGAAGGGTCAGCCCCAGCATTTT.

The V gene is TRBV5-8, the J gene TRBJ1-5; TRBD1 matches at 7 bases. The germline V gene encodes CDR1 SGHTS and CDR2 YDEGEE. This CDR3 comprises 16 residues. Unmatched junction bases numbered 7, after V lost 4 bases and J lost 0 bases. CDR3 residues: CASSVEGAPSNQPQHF. The CDR3 DNA follows: TGTGCCAGCAGCGTGGAGGGGGCGCCTAGCAATCAGCCCCAGCATTTT.